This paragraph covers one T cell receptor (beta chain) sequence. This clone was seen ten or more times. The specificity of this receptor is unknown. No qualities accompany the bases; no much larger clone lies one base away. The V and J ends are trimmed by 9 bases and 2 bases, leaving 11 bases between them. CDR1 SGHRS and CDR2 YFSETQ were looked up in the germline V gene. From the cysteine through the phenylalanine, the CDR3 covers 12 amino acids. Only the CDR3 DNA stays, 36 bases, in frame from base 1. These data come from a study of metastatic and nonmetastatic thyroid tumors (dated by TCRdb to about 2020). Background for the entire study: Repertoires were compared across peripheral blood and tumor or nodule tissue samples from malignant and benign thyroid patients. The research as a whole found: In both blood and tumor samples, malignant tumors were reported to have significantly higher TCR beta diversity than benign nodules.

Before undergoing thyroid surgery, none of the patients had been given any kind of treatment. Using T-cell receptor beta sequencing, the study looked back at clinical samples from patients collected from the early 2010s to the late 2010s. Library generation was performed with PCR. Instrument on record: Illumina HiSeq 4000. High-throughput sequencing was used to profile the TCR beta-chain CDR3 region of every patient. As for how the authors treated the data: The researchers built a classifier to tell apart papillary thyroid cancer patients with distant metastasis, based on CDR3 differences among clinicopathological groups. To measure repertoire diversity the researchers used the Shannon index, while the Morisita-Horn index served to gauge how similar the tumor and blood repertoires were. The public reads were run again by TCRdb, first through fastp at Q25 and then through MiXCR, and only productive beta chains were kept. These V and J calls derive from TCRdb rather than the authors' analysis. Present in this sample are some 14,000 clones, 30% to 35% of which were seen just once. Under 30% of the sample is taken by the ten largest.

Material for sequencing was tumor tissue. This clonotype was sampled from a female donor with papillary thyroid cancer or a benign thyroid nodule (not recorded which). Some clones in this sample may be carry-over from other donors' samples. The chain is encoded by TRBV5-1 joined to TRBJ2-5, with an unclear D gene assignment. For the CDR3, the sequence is CATLVEQETQYF. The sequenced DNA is TGCGCCACCCTTGTCGAACAAGAGACCCAGTACTTC. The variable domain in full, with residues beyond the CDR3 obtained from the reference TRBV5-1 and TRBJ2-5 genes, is KAGVTQTPRYLIKTRGQQVTLSCSPISGHRSVSWYQQTPGQGLQFLFEYFSETQRNKGNFPGRFSGRQFSNSRSEMNVSTLELGDSALYLCATLVEQETQYFGPGTRLLVL.